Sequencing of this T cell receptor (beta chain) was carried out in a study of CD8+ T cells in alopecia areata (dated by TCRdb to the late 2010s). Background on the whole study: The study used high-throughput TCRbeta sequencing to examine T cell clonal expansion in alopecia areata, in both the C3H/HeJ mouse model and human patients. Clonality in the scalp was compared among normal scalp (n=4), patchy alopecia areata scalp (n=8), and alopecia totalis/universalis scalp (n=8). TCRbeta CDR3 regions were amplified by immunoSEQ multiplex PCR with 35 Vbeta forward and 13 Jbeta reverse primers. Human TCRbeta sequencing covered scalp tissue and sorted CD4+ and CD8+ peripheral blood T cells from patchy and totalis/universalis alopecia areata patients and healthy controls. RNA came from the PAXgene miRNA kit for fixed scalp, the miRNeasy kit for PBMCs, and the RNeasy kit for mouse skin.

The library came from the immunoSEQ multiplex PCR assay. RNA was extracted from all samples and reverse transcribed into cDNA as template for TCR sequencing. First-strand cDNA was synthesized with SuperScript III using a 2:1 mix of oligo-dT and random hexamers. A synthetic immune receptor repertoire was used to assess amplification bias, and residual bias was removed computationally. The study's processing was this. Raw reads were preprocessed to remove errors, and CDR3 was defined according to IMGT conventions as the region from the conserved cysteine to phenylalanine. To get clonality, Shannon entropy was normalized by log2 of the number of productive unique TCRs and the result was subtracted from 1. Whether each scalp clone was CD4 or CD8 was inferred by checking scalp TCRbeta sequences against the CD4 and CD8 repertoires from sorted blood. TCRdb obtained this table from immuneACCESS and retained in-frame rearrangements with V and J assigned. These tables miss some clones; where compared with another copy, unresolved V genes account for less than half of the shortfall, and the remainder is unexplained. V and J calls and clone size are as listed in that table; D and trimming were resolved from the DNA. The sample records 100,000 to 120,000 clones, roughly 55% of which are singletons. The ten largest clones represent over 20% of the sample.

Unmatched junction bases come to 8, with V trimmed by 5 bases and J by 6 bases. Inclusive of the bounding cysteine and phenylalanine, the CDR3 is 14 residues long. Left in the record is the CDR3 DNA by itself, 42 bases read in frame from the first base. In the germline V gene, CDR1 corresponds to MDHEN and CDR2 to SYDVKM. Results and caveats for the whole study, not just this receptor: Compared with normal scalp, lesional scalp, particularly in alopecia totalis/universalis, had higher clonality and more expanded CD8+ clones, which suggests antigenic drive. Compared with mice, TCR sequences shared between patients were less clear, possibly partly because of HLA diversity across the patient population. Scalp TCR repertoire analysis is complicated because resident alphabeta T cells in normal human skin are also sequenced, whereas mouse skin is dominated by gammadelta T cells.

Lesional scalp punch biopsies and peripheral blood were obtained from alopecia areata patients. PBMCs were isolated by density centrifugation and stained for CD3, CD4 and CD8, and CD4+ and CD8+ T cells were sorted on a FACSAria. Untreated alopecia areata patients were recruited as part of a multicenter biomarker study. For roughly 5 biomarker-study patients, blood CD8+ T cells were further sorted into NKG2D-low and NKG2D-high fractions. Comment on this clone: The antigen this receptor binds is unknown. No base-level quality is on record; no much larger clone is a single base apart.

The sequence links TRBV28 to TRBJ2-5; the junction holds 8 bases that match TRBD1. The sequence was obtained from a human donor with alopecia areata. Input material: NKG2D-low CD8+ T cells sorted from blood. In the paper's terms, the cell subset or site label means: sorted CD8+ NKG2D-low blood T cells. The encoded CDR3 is CASSIGQGGQTQYF. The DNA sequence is TGTGCCAGCAGTATCGGACAGGGTGGGCAGACCCAGTACTTC. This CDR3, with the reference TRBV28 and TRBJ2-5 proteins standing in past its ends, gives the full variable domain DVKVTQSSRYLVKRTGEKVFLECVQDMDHENMFWYRQDPGLGLRLIYFSYDVKMKEKGDIPEGYSVSREKKERFSLILESASTNQTSMYLCASSIGQGGQTQYFGPGTRLLVL.